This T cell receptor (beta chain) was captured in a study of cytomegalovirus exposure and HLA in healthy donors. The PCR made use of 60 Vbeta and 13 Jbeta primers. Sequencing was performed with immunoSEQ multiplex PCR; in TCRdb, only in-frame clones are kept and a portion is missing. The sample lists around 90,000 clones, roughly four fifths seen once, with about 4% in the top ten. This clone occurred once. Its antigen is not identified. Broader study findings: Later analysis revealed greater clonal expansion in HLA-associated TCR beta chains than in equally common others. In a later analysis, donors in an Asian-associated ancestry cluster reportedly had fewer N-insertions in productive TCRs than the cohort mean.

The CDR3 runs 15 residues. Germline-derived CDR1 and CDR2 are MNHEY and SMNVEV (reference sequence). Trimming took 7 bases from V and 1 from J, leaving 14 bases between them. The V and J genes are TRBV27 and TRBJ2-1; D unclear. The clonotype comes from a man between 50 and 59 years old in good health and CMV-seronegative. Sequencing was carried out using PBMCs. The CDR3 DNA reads TGTGCCAGCACACCTACAGACCCTTCCTACAATGAGCAGTTCTTC. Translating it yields CASTPTDPSYNEQFF.